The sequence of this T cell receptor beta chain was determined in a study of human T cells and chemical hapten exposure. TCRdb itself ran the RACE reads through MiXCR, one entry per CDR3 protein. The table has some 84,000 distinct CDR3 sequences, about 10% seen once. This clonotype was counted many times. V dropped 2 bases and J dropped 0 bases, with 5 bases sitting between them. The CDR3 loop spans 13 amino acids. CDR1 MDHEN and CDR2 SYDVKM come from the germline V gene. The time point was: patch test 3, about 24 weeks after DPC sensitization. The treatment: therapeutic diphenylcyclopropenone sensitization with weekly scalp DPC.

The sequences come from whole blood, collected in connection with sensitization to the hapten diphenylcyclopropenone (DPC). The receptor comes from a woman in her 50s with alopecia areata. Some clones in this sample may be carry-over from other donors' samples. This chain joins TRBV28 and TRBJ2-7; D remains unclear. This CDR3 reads CASSLNPSYEQYF. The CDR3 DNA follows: TGTGCCAGCAGTTTAAACCCCTCCTACGAGCAGTACTTC.